Below, one TCR beta chain is given with its context. The antigen is not known. The table came from immunoSEQ multiplex PCR; TCRdb's copy has only in-frame clones and leaves some out. The sample holds approximately 70,000 clones; 84% are singletons and the top ten take 6% to 9.5%. V was shortened by 2 bases and J by 2 bases, with 13 bases between the two germline ends. The germline CDR1 and CDR2 sequences are SGHNT and YYREEE (reference sequence). The CDR3 covers 15 residues. The data are from a study of OX40 agonist ivuxolimab in advanced cancers. Study-level findings and limits: Clonal expansion by week 6 occurred in CD4+ and CD8+ blood T cells (at 0.1 to 3.0 mg/kg).

The TCR comes from an adult with an advanced solid tumor such as melanoma, head and neck, liver or kidney cancer. This sample comprised CD4+ or CD8+ T cells sorted from blood, obtained in a trial of the OX40 agonist ivuxolimab. The rearrangement uses TRBV5-4 and TRBJ2-5, with D possibly matching TRBD1 (6 bases). The DNA for the CDR3 is TGTGCCAGCAGCTTTGGCGGACAGCTACAAGAGACCCAGTACTTC. It codes for CASSFGGQLQETQYF.